The entry below describes one T cell receptor beta chain. As yet, its antigen is unknown. Clones were sequenced by immunoSEQ multiplex PCR, and TCRdb holds only the in-frame ones, with some missing. This table has about 120,000 clones, approximately 87% appearing once. CDR3 length: 19 amino acids. This record belongs to a study of T cell responses to AZD1222 COVID-19 vaccine. About the research overall: Whether given at about 4 or about 12 weeks, second doses were pooled.

Findings of the study overall: Following two doses of AZD1222, Spike-specific TCR breadth and depth rose.

This rearrangement joins TRBV21-1 to TRBJ2-1. TRBV21-1 corresponds to a pseudogene. This TCR was recovered from an adult in good health. This sample comprised peripheral blood, obtained on day 0 of AZD1222 vaccination. The CDR3 DNA reads TGTGCCAGCAGCAAACGGTGGGGCAGCACTACTAGCTCCTACAATGAGCAGTTCTTC. As protein: CASSKRWGSTTSSYNEQFF.